This T cell receptor (beta chain) was profiled in a study of cytomegalovirus exposure and HLA in healthy donors. This PCR relied on a set of 60 Vbeta primers and 13 Jbeta primers. Some clones are missing from TCRdb's copy, which holds only in-frame ones; the method was immunoSEQ multiplex PCR. The sample has fewer than 200,000 clones, roughly 70% seen once; the top ten hold about 5.4%. Sequencing was done on a sample of PBMCs. The receptor was derived from a woman under 30 in good health and CMV-seropositive.

The CDR3 DNA follows: TGTGCCAGCAGCGTAATTGCAGCGGGGGGGCCGGGTACCGGGGAGCTGTTTTTT. It specifies CASSVIAAGGPGTGELFF. This chain joins TRBV9 and TRBJ2-2, with 10 positions matching TRBD2. CDR1 SGDLS and CDR2 YYNGEE come from the germline V gene. V lost 1 base, J lost 5 bases, and 11 bases stayed unmatched. The CDR3 runs to 18 residues.